This T cell receptor beta chain comes out of a study of blood T cells in healthy people across ages. Findings and limits, study-wide: Donor CMV status, an unknown factor, possibly confounded changes in expanded clonotypes. Observed TCR beta diversity per million T cells went down as age went up. This fall followed a roughly linear course with age.

J gave up 1 base and V 7 bases, and 3 bases lay outside the gene matches. This CDR3 has 14 amino acids. Each donor had 9 to 10 milliliters of peripheral blood drawn. Total RNA extraction produced at least 5 micrograms (per sample) for the study. A J-beta primer mix and a sample-barcoded 5' primer were used in a second PCR of roughly 7 to 12 cycles. MiXCR was run by TCRdb on the 5' RACE reads, yielding one entry per CDR3 protein. The sample lists 660,000 or so distinct CDR3 sequences, roughly three fifths occurring once. A word on this clonotype: No antigen is known for it.

The rearrangement links TRBV12-3 or TRBV12-4 to TRBJ1-2, with 10 bases identical to TRBD1. The TCR originated in a man aged 60-69 years in good health. Material for sequencing was blood. The CDR3 sequence is CASKWTGGNYGYTF. CDR3 DNA sequence: TGTGCCAGCAAATGGACAGGGGGTAACTATGGCTACACCTTC.